This T cell receptor (beta chain) comes out of a study of blood T cell repertoires in COVID-19. Study as a whole: PBMCs, B-cell-depleted T cells, or T cells provided the cDNA or gDNA that made up the material.

It was during active infection that Seattle patients were enrolled and then longitudinally followed. The CDR3 is made up of 16 amino acids. V lost 5 bases, J lost 5 bases, and 9 bases stayed unmatched. The germline gives CDR1 SEHNR, CDR2 FQNEAQ (reference sequence). As processed by the authors: Amplification of reference gene primers was used by the study to estimate nucleated cell counts. TCRdb keeps only in-frame clones here, not all; method: immunoSEQ multiplex PCR. The V and J calls and the clone size are those of that table, but D and trimming were determined from the DNA. The sample lists 110,000 to 150,000 clones, about 76% occurring once.

The specimen was peripheral blood. V usage is TRBV7-9 and J usage is TRBJ2-1; 10 bases are a match to TRBD2. This TCR came from a woman between 65 and 79 years old with COVID-19, enrolled during active disease. The CDR3 here is CASSKELAGANNEQFF. As DNA, the CDR3 is TGTGCCAGCAGCAAAGAGCTAGCGGGGGCCAACAATGAGCAGTTCTTC.